Listed here are 31 T cell receptor beta chains from one sample, sequenced in a study of OX40 agonist ivuxolimab in advanced cancers. The protocol was immunoSEQ multiplex PCR, while the TCRdb copy is restricted to in-frame clones and leaves out a portion. The top ten hold 0.55% to 0.75% of the sample, which has 80,000 or so clones, more than 90% seen once. Sequencing was performed on CD4+ or CD8+ T cells sorted from blood, taken in a trial of the OX40 agonist ivuxolimab. The receptor source for this set is an adult with an advanced solid tumor such as melanoma, head and neck, liver or kidney cancer.

This sequence joins TRBV5-1 and TRBJ2-1; possible D gene TRBD2, 5 bases. Per germline, CDR1 SGHRS and CDR2 YFSETQ. The length of the CDR3 is 17 residues. The germline V and J ends were trimmed by 0 bases and 2 bases, with 15 bases remaining between them. The CDR3 loop is CASSLAAGAQTYNEQFF. The CDR3 DNA sequence: TGCGCCAGCAGCTTGGCTGCGGGTGCACAAACCTACAATGAGCAGTTCTTC.

The chain links TRBV2 to TRBJ1-1; D is perhaps TRBD1 (5 bases). The CDR3 has 14 amino acids. Germline lookup yields CDR1 SNHLY and CDR2 FYNNEI. Trimming stripped 4 bases from V and 4 bases from J, with 13 bases between. DNA of the CDR3: TGTGCCAGCAGTGGATCCAGGGTTACCACTGAAGCTTTCTTT. Protein: CASSGSRVTTEAFF. Full variable domain (rest looked up from reference TRBV2 and TRBJ1-1): EPEVTQTPSHQVTQMGQEVILRCVPISNHLYFYWYRQILGQKVEFLVSFYNNEISEKSEIFDDQFSVERPDGSNFTLKIRSTKLEDSAMYFCASSGSRVTTEAFFGQGTRLTVV.

This chain connects TRBV30 to TRBJ1-6; D perhaps matches TRBD1 (6 bases). The CDR3 covers 14 residues. Germline V CDR1 and CDR2: GTSNPN, SVGIG (reference sequence). The germline V and J ends were trimmed by 6 bases and 7 bases, with 16 bases remaining between them. The CDR3 is CACDSGGANSPLHF. The CDR3 DNA reads as TGTGCCTGCGACTCCGGGGGCGCCAATTCACCCCTCCACTTT.

The chain links TRBV9 to TRBJ2-3; a possible D gene is TRBD2 (7 bases). Germline V CDR1 and CDR2: SGDLS, YYNGEE. The V end was cut by 0 bases, the J end by 6 bases, with 20 bases between. CDR3 length: 17 residues. CDR3 region: CASSVDGGAQVRDTQYF. CDR3 coding DNA: TGTGCCAGCAGCGTAGATGGGGGGGCGCAAGTTAGGGATACGCAGTATTTT.

The rearrangement links TRBV7-2 to TRBJ2-7, with 11 positions matching TRBD1. The CDR3 consists of 15 residues. Unmatched junction bases numbered 7, after V lost 5 bases and J lost 4 bases. The germline CDR1 and CDR2 sequences are SGHTA and FQGNSA. The CDR3 region is CASSLGTGGGYEQYF. CDR3 bases: TGTGCCAGCAGCCTCGGGACAGGGGGTGGGTACGAGCAGTACTTC. The full variable domain, with the rest looked up from reference TRBV7-2 and TRBJ2-7, is GAGVSQSPSNKVTEKGKDVELRCDPISGHTALYWYRQSLGQGLEFLIYFQGNSAPDKSGLPSDRFSAERTGGSVSTLTIQRTQQEDSAVYLCASSLGTGGGYEQYFGPGTRLTVT.

The V and J genes are TRBV19 and TRBJ1-2; a possible D gene is TRBD1 (5 bases). Deletions cut 7 bases from V and 7 bases from J, with 16 bases between. From germline, CDR1 is LNHDA and CDR2 SQIVND (reference sequence). The CDR3 sequence is 13 residues long. CDR3 sequence reads: CASNAGGVIGYTF. In DNA form, the CDR3 reads TGTGCCAGTAACGCCGGGGGGGTCATTGGCTACACCTTC.

The chain employs TRBV30 and TRBJ1-6; D may be TRBD1 (6 bases). CDR1 GTSNPN and CDR2 SVGIG come from the germline V gene (reference sequence). Trimming took 8 bases from V and 5 from J, leaving 16 bases between them. The CDR3 has 14 amino acids. The CDR3 sequence is CARRGGDHNSPLHF. The CDR3, as DNA: TGTGCCCGTAGGGGGGGAGATCATAATTCACCCCTCCACTTT.

The chain joins TRBV18 to TRBJ2-5; possible D gene TRBD2, 5 bases. The CDR3 sequence is 14 residues long. CDR1 is KGHSH and CDR2 is LQKENI in the germline V gene. The V end was cut by 3 bases, the J end by 1 base, with 9 bases between. The CDR3 here is CASSPPSRQETQYF. In DNA form, the CDR3 reads TGTGCCAGCTCACCGCCTAGCCGCCAAGAGACCCAGTACTTC. Using reference TRBV18 and TRBJ2-5 for the parts outside the CDR3, the full variable domain is NAGVMQNPRHLVRRRGQEARLRCSPMKGHSHVYWYRQLPEEGLKFMVYLQKENIIDESGMPKERFSAEFPKEGPSILRIQQVVRGDSAAYFCASSPPSRQETQYFGPGTRLLVL.

This clone was found once. The CDR3 spells CATSRDGGQGFQPQHF. For the CDR3, the DNA is TGTGCCACCAGCAGAGATGGGGGACAGGGATTTCAGCCCCAGCATTTT. The rearrangement joins TRBV15 to TRBJ1-5, with 9 nucleotides matching TRBD1. Germline V gene lookup returns CDR1 LNHNV and CDR2 YYDKDF (reference sequence). V lost 0 bases and J lost 6; bases outside the gene matches: 6. This CDR3 spans 16 amino acids.

The V call is TRBV19, the J call TRBJ2-5; D not resolved. Germline V gene lookup returns CDR1 LNHDA and CDR2 SQIVND (reference sequence). The CDR3 is made up of 11 amino acids. Trimming pared 5 bases from V and 5 bases from J, leaving 6 bases between. CDR3 sequence: CASSALETQYF. CDR3 in DNA: TGTGCCAGTAGTGCACTGGAGACCCAGTACTTC.

This clone was observed once. The chain is built from TRBV2 and TRBJ1-1, with D unclear. V gave up 7 bases and J gave up 4 bases, with 13 bases separating them. Germline loops: CDR1 SNHLY, CDR2 FYNNEI. The CDR3 runs to 13 residues. CDR3 sequence reads: CASTQDEGTEAFF. CDR3 nucleotide sequence: TGTGCCAGCACACAAGACGAGGGCACTGAAGCTTTCTTT.

This chain uses TRBV7-2 with TRBJ1-2, with no clear D. V was pared by 5 bases and J by 4 bases, with 11 bases between. The CDR3 sequence is 13 residues long. The V gene's germline CDR1 is SGHTA and CDR2 FQGNSA. CDR3: CASSQMGSYGYTF. DNA for the CDR3: TGTGCCAGCAGCCAAATGGGGTCCTATGGCTACACCTTC.

The chain employs TRBV9 and TRBJ2-2; 8 bases agree with TRBD1. This CDR3 comprises 19 residues. Trimming took 7 bases from V and 2 from J; bases not matched to a gene: 19. Germline loops: CDR1 SGDLS, CDR2 YYNGEE. CDR3 sequence: CASGIRHRGGTGNTGELFF. As DNA, the CDR3 is TGTGCCAGCGGAATACGGCATAGAGGGGGGACAGGCAACACCGGGGAGCTGTTTTTT.

DNA of the CDR3: TGCGCCAGCAGCCCGAACCCGACAGGGATTGAAAAACTGTTTTTT. Protein product: CASSPNPTGIEKLFF. The chain is built from TRBV5-1 and TRBJ1-4; the match to TRBD1 covers 7 bases. CDR1 is SGHRS, CDR2 YFSETQ, per germline. This CDR3 is 15 amino acids long. The V segment lost 4 bases and the J segment 7 bases; nucleotides outside the gene matches: 10.

The chain joins TRBV5-1 to TRBJ2-5; 8 nucleotides align to TRBD2. The CDR3 spans 17 residues. V was pared by 0 bases and J by 2 bases, with 9 bases of the junction left unmatched. The germline gives CDR1 SGHRS, CDR2 YFSETQ. CDR3 region: CASSLDVRASGQETQYF. The CDR3 DNA reads as TGCGCCAGCAGCTTGGACGTTAGGGCTAGCGGGCAAGAGACCCAGTACTTC.

The chain has TRBV30 and TRBJ2-7, with 16 positions matching TRBD2. The J segment lost 4 bases and the V segment lost 4 bases, leaving 7 bases of the junction unmatched. The CDR3 spans 16 residues. The germline CDR1 and CDR2 sequences are GTSNPN and SVGIG (reference sequence). CDR3 in amino acids: CAWTLGTSGRGYEQYF. CDR3 DNA sequence: TGTGCCTGGACCCTCGGGACTAGCGGGAGGGGTTACGAGCAGTACTTC.

The rearrangement uses TRBV19 and TRBJ2-1; D is possibly TRBD1 or TRBD2 (6 bases each). V was shortened by 7 bases and J by 4 bases, with 14 bases between the two germline ends. The CDR3 runs 14 residues. Germline V lookup: CDR1 LNHDA, CDR2 SQIVND (reference sequence). CDR3 DNA sequence: TGTGCCAGTAAGCCGGGGGCGCAATACAATGAGCAGTTCTTC. Translated: CASKPGAQYNEQFF.

The V gene is TRBV7-2, the J gene TRBJ2-1; D may be TRBD2 (5 bases). The CDR3 contains 14 residues. Trimming cost V 5 bases and J 3 bases, with 11 bases left between them. Germline CDR1 and CDR2: SGHTA and FQGNSA. CDR3 coding DNA: TGTGCCAGCAGCCTTACCGGAGGCTACAATGAGCAGTTCTTC. Its protein is CASSLTGGYNEQFF.

The chain has TRBV19 and TRBJ2-5, with 9 bases aligning to TRBD1. In germline, CDR1 is LNHDA, CDR2 SQIVND (reference sequence). After removal of 3 bases from V and 4 bases from J, the junction contained 6 bases not matched to a gene. The CDR3 runs 15 residues. CDR3 bases: TGTGCCAGTAGTATTCCGGGACAGGGCTTAGAGACCCAGTACTTC. This translates into CASSIPGQGLETQYF.

The rearrangement links TRBV19 to TRBJ1-5; possibly TRBD1 for D (5 bases). Germline V lookup: CDR1 LNHDA, CDR2 SQIVND (reference sequence). The CDR3 covers 14 residues. Trimming pared 2 bases from V and 5 bases from J, leaving 10 bases between. Here the CDR3 reads CASSISGTHQPQHF. The DNA of the CDR3 is TGTGCCAGTAGTATATCCGGGACCCATCAGCCCCAGCATTTT.

The genes are TRBV5-1 and TRBJ1-2; D is possibly TRBD1 (5 bases). The V gene's germline CDR1 is SGHRS and CDR2 YFSETQ. CDR3 length: 13 residues. With 3 bases removed from V and 2 bases from J, the gap between germline ends came to 8 bases. The CDR3: CASSSDKNYGYTF. DNA of the CDR3: TGCGCCAGCAGCTCGGACAAGAACTATGGCTACACCTTC.

The chain uses TRBV5-1 and TRBJ1-4; D perhaps matches TRBD1 (5 bases). Trimming removed 4 bases from V and 7 bases from J, with 11 bases in between. CDR3 length: 13 residues. Germline V gene sequence: CDR1 SGHRS, CDR2 YFSETQ. CDR3 region: CASSGQGGEKLFF. CDR3 bases: TGCGCCAGCAGCGGGCAGGGAGGTGAAAAACTGTTTTTT.

This clone has only one observation. The CDR3 coding sequence is TGTGCCAGCAGTTACTCTTTCCGGGGATACTCCTACGAGCAGTACTTC. This gives the protein CASSYSFRGYSYEQYF. The gene calls are TRBV6-5 and TRBJ2-7, with D perhaps TRBD2 (5 bases). CDR3 length: 16 amino acids. The germline V gene encodes CDR1 MNHEY and CDR2 SVGAGI. V lost 0 bases to trimming and J lost 0 bases, with 12 bases between them.

The table lists this clone with a count of one. The V call is TRBV7-9, the J call TRBJ2-2; TRBD1 might be the D (6 bases). The CDR3 totals 17 residues. Trimming stripped 1 base from V and 2 bases from J, with 14 bases between. CDR1 is SEHNR and CDR2 is FQNEAQ in the germline V gene (reference sequence). This CDR3 is CASSLGGWTANTGELFF. CDR3 nucleotides: TGTGCCAGCAGCTTAGGGGGGTGGACAGCTAACACCGGGGAGCTGTTTTTT.

The CDR3 DNA is TGTGCCAGCAGTTACTCGGCCTACAATGAGCAGTTCTTC. This gives the protein CASSYSAYNEQFF. This chain joins TRBV6-5 and TRBJ2-1; unclear D gene. Looked up from germline, CDR1 is MNHEY and CDR2 is SVGAGI. The V end was cut by 0 bases, the J end by 2 bases, with 2 bases between. The CDR3 is 13 residues long.

This chain links TRBV5-1 with TRBJ2-3, with D maybe TRBD2 (6 bases). CDR3 length: 14 residues. Germline loops: CDR1 SGHRS, CDR2 YFSETQ. The V and J ends lost 3 bases and 3 bases respectively, with 11 bases between them. Here the CDR3 DNA reads TGCGCCAGCAGCTCGGGAGTGGAGACAGATACGCAGTATTTT. This codes for CASSSGVETDTQYF.

The chain employs TRBV5-1 and TRBJ2-3; possible D gene TRBD2, 6 bases. Germline CDR1 is SGHRS and CDR2 is YFSETQ. Trimming stripped 3 bases from V and 5 bases from J, with 16 bases between. There are 15 residues in the CDR3. CDR3 amino acids: CASSSVGGFVDTQYF. CDR3 DNA: TGCGCCAGCAGCTCGGTGGGGGGTTTTGTAGATACGCAGTATTTT.

The chain couples TRBV5-6 to TRBJ1-1; a weak D match, TRBD1 (5 bases). The CDR3 has 15 residues. The germline V gene has CDR1 SGHDT and CDR2 YYEEEE. V was cut by 1 base and J by 2 bases, with 12 bases left in between. This chain's CDR3 is CASSLRGTGNTEAFF. The CDR3 DNA is TGTGCCAGCAGCTTGAGGGGCACGGGAAACACTGAAGCTTTCTTT.

The chain recombines TRBV19 with TRBJ1-2; the match to TRBD1 covers 8 bases. The CDR3 runs to 15 residues. Germline lookup yields CDR1 LNHDA and CDR2 SQIVND (reference sequence). V shed 6 bases, J shed 4 bases, and the junction held 10 bases outside the gene matches. CDR3 coding DNA: TGTGCCAGTAGCCGAGGACAGGGAGGTCGCTATGGCTACACCTTC. Its translation: CASSRGQGGRYGYTF.

The chain combines TRBV27 with TRBJ2-7; D possibly uses TRBD1 or TRBD2 (5 bases each). CDR3 length equals 15 residues. Trimming shortened V by 6 bases and J by 3 bases, and 18 bases separated the two germline ends. Germline V CDR1 and CDR2: MNHEY, SMNVEV (reference sequence). CDR3 protein: CASSRAPGTNYEQYF. The CDR3 nucleotides are TGTGCCAGCAGCCGTGCGCCCGGGACCAACTACGAGCAGTACTTC.

This chain uses TRBV7-8 with TRBJ1-1; 7 nucleotides align to TRBD1. The germline V gene encodes CDR1 SGHVS and CDR2 FQNEAQ. J lost 6 bases, V lost 4 bases, and 5 bases had no gene match. The length of the CDR3 is 13 residues. CDR3 sequence reads: CASSYKGGSEAFF. In nucleotides, the CDR3 is TGTGCCAGCAGCTATAAAGGGGGCTCTGAAGCTTTCTTT.